These 28 T cell receptor beta chains originate from one sample sequenced in a study of identical twins listed by TCRdb under 2016. Library prep was done by 5' RACE. TCRdb shows the sequencer as Illumina HiSeq 2000. The public reads were reprocessed in TCRdb via fastp at Q25 and MiXCR, keeping in-frame beta chains. Rows with one shared CDR3 protein collapse into an entry with the most common genes and DNA. In this sample the table shows a few hundred thousand distinct CDR3 sequences, around a sixth of which occur a single time. Around 12% of the sample lies in the top ten. Material for sequencing was naive T cells sorted from blood. What this sample's cell subset or site label stands for: cells isolated with a human naive T-cell isolation kit. The receptors stem from a man over 45 in good health.

This clonotype was recorded a few times. The chain carries TRBV5-1 and TRBJ2-1; D may be TRBD1 (7 bases). The germline V and J ends were trimmed by 3 bases and 7 bases, with 23 bases remaining between them. Looked up from germline, CDR1 is SGHRS and CDR2 is YFSETQ. The CDR3 contains 17 residues. CDR3 sequence: CASSSRVIRGDQNEQFF. The CDR3 region has the DNA TGCGCCAGCAGCTCACGCGTAATCAGGGGGGATCAGAATGAGCAGTTCTTC.

The V and J genes are TRBV20-1 and TRBJ2-5; a possible D gene is TRBD1 (6 bases). CDR3 length: 16 residues. CDR1 and CDR2 (germline): DFQATT, SNEGSKA (reference sequence). V was shortened by 1 base and J by 0 bases, with 15 bases between the two germline ends. The CDR3, as DNA: TGCAGTGCTAGAGCCTCCTCACGGGACAACCAAGAGACCCAGTACTTC. Translated, it gives CSARASSRDNQETQYF.

V and J are TRBV6-2 or TRBV6-3 and TRBJ1-3; 10 bases align to TRBD1. Looked up from germline, CDR1 is MNHEY and CDR2 is SVGEGT. The CDR3 loop spans 16 amino acids. Trimming at V came to 1 base and at J to 7 bases, leaving 7 bases not matched to a gene. In nucleotides, the CDR3 is TGTGCCAGCAGTTACTTTGCGACAGGGGGCTGGAACACCATATATTTT. It is translated as CASSYFATGGWNTIYF.

This sequence joins TRBV18 and TRBJ1-6; 10 positions agree with TRBD1. This CDR3 spans 16 amino acids. Germline V gene sequence: CDR1 KGHSH, CDR2 LQKENI. J lost 9 bases, V lost 6 bases, and 11 bases had no gene match. The DNA of the CDR3 is TGTGCCAGCTCTCGTAGGACAGGGGGTGCAGGTTCACCCCTCCACTTT. It specifies CASSRRTGGAGSPLHF.

At least ten counts were recorded for this clonotype. This sequence joins TRBV7-2 and TRBJ1-1; D ambiguous. Germline V CDR1 and CDR2: SGHTA, FQGNSA. The CDR3 length is 13 residues. V was clipped by 2 bases and J by 1 base, with 5 bases between them. DNA of the CDR3: TGTGCCAGCAGCTTATTAAGGAACACTGAAGCTTTCTTT. Protein product: CASSLLRNTEAFF.

This clonotype has just a few counts. This chain uses TRBV5-1 with TRBJ2-3, with 7 bases identical to TRBD2. Germline values: CDR1 SGHRS, CDR2 YFSETQ. The trim removed 2 bases at V and 0 bases at J, leaving 9 bases unmatched. This CDR3 contains 17 residues. CDR3: CASSLGFFSGSTDTQYF. CDR3 DNA: TGCGCCAGCAGCTTAGGTTTCTTTAGCGGGAGCACAGATACGCAGTATTTT.

The chain joins TRBV6-5 to TRBJ2-1; D remains ambiguous. Trimming took 0 bases from V and 8 from J, leaving 14 bases between them. This CDR3 comprises 15 residues. The germline V gene encodes CDR1 MNHEY and CDR2 SVGAGI. In DNA form, the CDR3 reads TGTGCCAGCAGTTACTCGATTGCAGCCGGTCATGAGCAGTTCTTC. It encodes CASSYSIAAGHEQFF.

The J gene is TRBJ2-1, the V gene TRBV12-3 or TRBV12-4, with a weak D call TRBD2 (5 bases). CDR3 length equals 14 residues. V dropped 2 bases and J dropped 9 bases, with 14 bases sitting between them. Here the CDR3 reads CASSLLLAQSEQFF. CDR3 DNA sequence: TGTGCCAGCAGTTTACTCCTAGCTCAGAGTGAGCAGTTCTTC.

This clonotype was observed a few times. CDR3 DNA sequence: TGCAGCGTTGAGAGGACAGGGCCCTACGAGCAGTACTTC. Protein product: CSVERTGPYEQYF. This chain links TRBV29-1 with TRBJ2-7; 8 bases match TRBD1. CDR1 is SQVTM, CDR2 ANQGSEA, per germline. The CDR3 has 13 amino acids. J was trimmed by 2 bases and V by 3 bases; bases with no gene match: 3.

The chain combines TRBV4-3 with TRBJ2-1; D may be TRBD2 (6 bases). V shed 1 base and J shed 4 bases, with 11 bases lying between them. This CDR3 has 15 amino acids. Germline V lookup: CDR1 LGHNA, CDR2 YSLEER. CDR3 amino acids: CASSQVAAPYNEQFF. In DNA form, the CDR3 reads TGCGCCAGCAGCCAAGTAGCGGCCCCTTACAATGAGCAGTTCTTC.

This clonotype showed up many times. This chain links TRBV15 with TRBJ1-4; the match to TRBD1 covers 7 bases. The CDR3 has 15 residues. Germline CDR1 is LNHNV and CDR2 is YYDKDF (reference sequence). The J segment lost 8 bases and the V segment lost 0 bases, leaving 6 bases of the junction unmatched. In DNA form, the CDR3 reads TGTGCCACCAGCAGAGATATACAGGGGAAAGAAAAACTGTTTTTT. Translating gives CATSRDIQGKEKLFF.

This clonotype came up many times. The chain links TRBV12-3 or TRBV12-4 to TRBJ2-2, with D maybe TRBD2 (6 bases). The ends were cut back, 7 bases at V and 6 bases at J, with 12 bases in the middle. The CDR3 consists of 13 residues. The DNA for the CDR3 is TGTGCCAGCACCGAACGGGGGTCCGGGGAGCTGTTTTTT. As protein: CASTERGSGELFF.

Ten or more counts support this clonotype. The chain has TRBV20-1 and TRBJ2-7; D uncertain. From germline, CDR1 is DFQATT and CDR2 SNEGSKA (reference sequence). V was cut by 0 bases and J by 2 bases, with 5 bases left in between. The CDR3 covers 12 residues. The CDR3 nucleotides are TGCAGTGCTAGAGATGCTGCCTACGAGCAGTACTTC. Encoded protein: CSARDAAYEQYF.

This clonotype was detected many times. The V and J genes are TRBV23-1 and TRBJ2-7, with D uncertain. TRBV23-1 is an ORF for which the function is uncertain. The V and J ends lost 6 bases and 4 bases respectively, with 4 bases between them. This CDR3 has 10 residues. The CDR3 nucleotides are TGCGCCAGCAGGAGGTACGAGCAGTACTTC. Translation gives CASRRYEQYF.

CDR3 residues: CASSQDWGASSYEQYF. The CDR3 DNA is TGTGCCAGCAGCCAAGATTGGGGGGCGAGCTCCTACGAGCAGTACTTC. This chain uses TRBV4-2 with TRBJ2-7; the D gene could be TRBD1 or TRBD2 (6 bases each). Looked up from germline, CDR1 is LGHNA and CDR2 is YNFKEQ. This CDR3 region has 16 residues. With 0 bases removed from V and 0 bases from J, the gap between germline ends came to 12 bases.

This chain connects TRBV5-1 to TRBJ2-7; 10 bases agree with TRBD2. CDR3 length: 15 amino acids. V shed 0 bases and J 5 bases; nucleotides not matched to a gene: 5. CDR1 and CDR2 (germline): SGHRS, YFSETQ. The CDR3 DNA reads as TGCGCCAGCAGCTTGGGGCTAGCGGGAGTCGACGAGCAGTACTTC. Translation gives CASSLGLAGVDEQYF.

In its sample, this clonotype was seen many times. V usage is TRBV20-1 and J usage is TRBJ2-1, with D perhaps assigned TRBD1 or TRBD2 (5 bases each). The CDR3 runs to 11 residues. Looked up from germline, CDR1 is DFQATT and CDR2 is SNEGSKA (reference sequence). V was clipped by 0 bases and J by 12 bases, with 9 bases between them. CDR3 residues: CSARDGTRQFF. The CDR3 DNA reads as TGCAGTGCTAGAGATGGGACCCGGCAGTTCTTC.

This clonotype has at least ten counts. The chain carries TRBV20-1 and TRBJ2-1; D is ambiguous. V dropped 3 bases and J dropped 0 bases, with 12 bases sitting between them. Germline V CDR1 and CDR2: DFQATT, SNEGSKA (reference sequence). The CDR3 has 15 amino acids. Written as DNA, the CDR3 is TGCAGTGCTAGCGCCTCTTCTCGCTCCTACAATGAGCAGTTCTTC. Amino acid sequence: CSASASSRSYNEQFF.

V usage is TRBV7-2 and J usage is TRBJ2-3; 11 bases map to TRBD1. Trimming at V came to 6 bases and at J to 6 bases, leaving 5 bases not matched to a gene. The CDR3 loop spans 14 amino acids. The germline V gene has CDR1 SGHTA and CDR2 FQGNSA. This chain's CDR3 is CASRGQGAIDTQYF. The CDR3 region has the DNA TGTGCCAGCAGAGGACAGGGGGCTATCGATACGCAGTATTTT.

The J gene is TRBJ1-2, the V gene TRBV20-1, with 7 bases lining up with TRBD1. V trimming: 1 base; J trimming: 7 bases; junction bases outside the gene matches: 6. CDR1 and CDR2 from the germline V gene are DFQATT and SNEGSKA (reference sequence). There are 13 residues in the CDR3. CDR3 sequence reads: CSARGQGLGGYTF. The CDR3 DNA is TGCAGTGCTAGAGGACAGGGACTCGGTGGCTACACCTTC.

The chain carries TRBV27 and TRBJ2-1; 10 nucleotides align to TRBD2. Germline values: CDR1 MNHEY, CDR2 SMNVEV (reference sequence). The V segment lost 3 bases and the J segment 2 bases; nucleotides outside the gene matches: 10. The CDR3 has 18 residues. The CDR3 DNA reads TGTGCCAGCAGTTTTCTTCGGGAAGCGGGAGGGGCCTACAATGAGCAGTTCTTC. Translating it yields CASSFLREAGGAYNEQFF.

The chain joins TRBV4-2 to TRBJ2-7; 10 bases line up with TRBD2. Germline V gene lookup returns CDR1 LGHNA and CDR2 YNFKEQ. The CDR3 has 16 residues. Losses at the gene ends were 1 base for V and 0 bases for J; bases not matched to a gene: 3. Written as DNA, the CDR3 is TGTGCCAGCAGCCAAGGGCTAGCGGGAGACTCCTACGAGCAGTACTTC. It codes for CASSQGLAGDSYEQYF.

The sample holds many counts of this clonotype. J is TRBJ2-7 and V is TRBV28; 8 bases agree with TRBD1. The CDR3 runs 15 residues. Germline CDR1 MDHEN, CDR2 SYDVKM. The V gene end was trimmed by 4 bases and the J gene end by 1 base; junction bases not matched to a gene: 6. The CDR3 loop is CASSYPGQGSYEQYF. The CDR3 coding sequence is TGTGCCAGCAGTTACCCCGGACAGGGATCCTACGAGCAGTACTTC.

This clonotype was seen repeatedly, ten times or more. CDR3 bases: TGTGCCAGCAGCGTTGGTGGGACTAGCGTGGACACCGGGGAGCTGTTTTTT. Protein sequence: CASSVGGTSVDTGELFF. This chain links TRBV9 with TRBJ2-2; 10 bases line up with TRBD2. CDR1 and CDR2 from the germline V gene are SGDLS and YYNGEE. The trim removed 2 bases at V and 3 bases at J, leaving 7 bases unmatched. This CDR3 has 17 residues.

The V gene is TRBV27, the J gene TRBJ2-7; D is unresolved. CDR1 MNHEY and CDR2 SMNVEV come from the germline V gene (reference sequence). The V gene lost 4 bases and the J gene lost 2 bases, with 18 bases spanning the gap. This CDR3 has 16 amino acids. Here the CDR3 reads CASSSPTDGRAYEQYF. CDR3 sequence (DNA): TGTGCCAGCAGTTCACCCACGGATGGCCGGGCCTACGAGCAGTACTTC.

The gene calls are TRBV4-1 and TRBJ2-2; 8 bases agree with TRBD2. Trimming removed 3 bases from V and 5 bases from J; junction bases left unmatched: 8. CDR3 length equals 16 residues. The germline gives CDR1 MGHRA, CDR2 YSYEKL. The CDR3 loop reads CASSQSGGSRTGELFF. The CDR3 region has the DNA TGCGCCAGCAGCCAGAGCGGGGGCAGTCGGACCGGGGAGCTGTTTTTT.

The chain is built from TRBV6-1 and TRBJ2-1; D may match TRBD1 or TRBD2 (5 bases each). Per the germline V gene, CDR1 is MNHNS and CDR2 is SASEGT. The CDR3 totals 17 residues. V dropped 6 bases and J dropped 0 bases, with 18 bases sitting between them. The CDR3 sequence: CASSPGGWGSSYNEQFF. CDR3 nucleotide sequence: TGTGCCAGCAGCCCCGGTGGTTGGGGGAGCTCCTACAATGAGCAGTTCTTC.

This clonotype was detected many times. V and J are TRBV7-9 and TRBJ2-1, with 16 bases aligning to TRBD2. J lost 8 bases, V lost 4 bases, and 8 bases had no gene match. The germline gives CDR1 SEHNR, CDR2 FQNEAQ (reference sequence). This CDR3 contains 17 residues. In DNA form, the CDR3 reads TGTGCCAGCAGCTCTACGGGACTAGCGGGGGGGCGGTATGAGCAGTTCTTC. This gives the protein CASSSTGLAGGRYEQFF. The full variable domain, completed using reference TRBV7-9 and TRBJ2-1, is DTGVSQNPRHKITKRGQNVTFRCDPISEHNRLYWYRQTLGQGPEFLTYFQNEAQLEKSRLLSDRFSAERPKGSFSTLEIQRTEQGDSAMYLCASSSTGLAGGRYEQFFGPGTRLTVL.